Given below is one T cell receptor (beta chain) in context. The table came from immunoSEQ multiplex PCR; TCRdb's copy has only in-frame clones and leaves some out. The table records 150,000 to 200,000 clones, more than 80% of them present only once. This record comes from a study of blood T cell repertoires in COVID-19. Germline V gene sequence: CDR1 MNHEY, CDR2 SVGAGI. V was clipped by 6 bases and J by 3 bases; unmatched bases: 7. This CDR3 spans 15 amino acids. Sequences were obtained from peripheral blood. This chain joins TRBV6-5 and TRBJ2-7; TRBD2 aligns across 11 bases. The source is a woman in her sixties or seventies with COVID-19, enrolled during active disease. In DNA form, the CDR3 reads TGTGCCAGCAGCCTGACTAGCGGGACTCGCTACGAGCAGTACTTC. Encoded protein: CASSLTSGTRYEQYF.